These 8 T cell receptor beta chains were all obtained from the same sample, sequenced in a study of control samples from healthy donors and cancer patients (dated by TCRdb to 2018 to 2021). The library came from the immunoSEQ multiplex PCR assay. The immuneACCESS repertoire file appears here via TCRdb, limited to in-frame rearrangements. These files lack a portion of the clones; in checked studies, under half of the deficit traces to unresolved V genes, and the cause of the others is not known. Present in this sample are around 84,000 clones, about nine tenths of which were seen just once. Clones ranked in the top ten supply less than 20% of the sample. The sample taken for sequencing was blood. These receptor sequences come from a man under 40 in good health.

The chain joins TRBV11-3 to TRBJ1-1, with D hard to call. The CDR3 sequence is 13 residues long. V gave up 0 bases and J gave up 1 base, with 3 bases separating them. Germline V lookup: CDR1 SGHNT, CDR2 YENEEA. The CDR3 reads CASSLEGNTEAFF. The DNA of the CDR3 is TGTGCCAGCAGCTTAGAAGGGAACACTGAAGCTTTCTTT.

In this sample, this clone turned up once. The chain is built from TRBV10-1 and TRBJ2-5; D gene ambiguous. CDR1 is WNHNN and CDR2 is SYGVQD in the germline V gene (reference sequence). The CDR3 runs 11 residues. V lost 7 bases, J lost 5 bases, and 8 bases lay in between. The CDR3 nucleotides are TGCGCCAGCACTAAAGGGGAGACCCAGTACTTC. Amino acid sequence: CASTKGETQYF.

The chain employs TRBV5-1 and TRBJ1-3; TRBD1 matches at 7 bases. V dropped 4 bases and J dropped 4; count of bases not matched to a gene: 8. The germline CDR1 and CDR2 sequences are SGHRS and YFSETQ. This CDR3 has 15 amino acids. The CDR3 nucleotides are TGCGCCAGCAGCCCAGCTGGGACAGCCGGAAACACCATATATTTT. Amino acids: CASSPAGTAGNTIYF.

The rearrangement links TRBV2 to TRBJ2-5, with TRBD2 matching 8 bases. After removal of 3 bases from V and 0 bases from J, the junction contained 3 bases not matched to a gene. The V gene's germline CDR1 is SNHLY and CDR2 FYNNEI. The CDR3 is 15 amino acids. The CDR3 spells CASSDRGGNQETQYF. CDR3 sequence (DNA): TGTGCCAGCAGTGATCGGGGGGGGAACCAAGAGACCCAGTACTTC.

The J gene is TRBJ1-1, the V gene TRBV5-5, with D possibly matching TRBD1 (5 bases). The length of the CDR3 is 14 residues. Between the trimmed V and J ends, which lost 1 base and 3 bases, there was a span of 10 bases. CDR1 and CDR2 (germline): SGHKS, YYEKEE (reference sequence). CDR3: CASSLSREYTEAFF. The DNA for the CDR3 is TGTGCCAGCAGCTTGAGCAGGGAATACACTGAAGCTTTCTTT.

The CDR3 reads CSVGGQGSYEQYF. The CDR3 DNA is TGCAGCGTTGGGGGACAGGGCTCCTACGAGCAGTACTTC. V gene TRBV29-1 combines with J gene TRBJ2-7; TRBD1 matches 9 bases. Per germline, CDR1 SQVTM and CDR2 ANQGSEA. The trim removed 4 bases at V and 0 bases at J, leaving 1 base unmatched. There are 13 residues in the CDR3.

This sequence joins TRBV10-3 and TRBJ1-2; TRBD1 aligns across 8 bases. J was trimmed by 6 bases and V by 2 bases; bases with no gene match: 14. The CDR3 runs 17 residues. Germline CDR1 ENHRY, CDR2 SYGVKD. The CDR3 is CAISEPGDRQGTHGYTF. For the CDR3, the DNA is TGTGCCATCAGTGAGCCAGGGGACCGACAGGGGACCCATGGCTACACCTTC.

The CDR3 region is CASSLAVRAEAFF. The DNA for the CDR3 is TGTGCCAGCAGCTTAGCCGTGAGGGCTGAAGCTTTCTTT. The chain combines TRBV7-2 with TRBJ1-1; D is unresolved. The CDR3 extends over 13 amino acids. V was shortened by 0 bases and J by 6 bases, with 8 bases between the two germline ends. Germline CDR1 is SGHTA and CDR2 is FQGNSA.